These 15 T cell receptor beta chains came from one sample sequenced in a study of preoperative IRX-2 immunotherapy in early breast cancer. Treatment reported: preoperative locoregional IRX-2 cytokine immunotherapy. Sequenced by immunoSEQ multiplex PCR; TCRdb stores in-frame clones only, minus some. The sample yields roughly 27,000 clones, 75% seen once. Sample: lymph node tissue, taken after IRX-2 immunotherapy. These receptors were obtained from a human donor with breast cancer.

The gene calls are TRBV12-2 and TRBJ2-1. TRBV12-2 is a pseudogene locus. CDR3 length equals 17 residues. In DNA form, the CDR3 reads TGTGCAAGCCCCCCTCGACCGGGCCCTACCTTTGACAATGAGCAGTTCTTC. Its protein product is CASPPRPGPTFDNEQFF.

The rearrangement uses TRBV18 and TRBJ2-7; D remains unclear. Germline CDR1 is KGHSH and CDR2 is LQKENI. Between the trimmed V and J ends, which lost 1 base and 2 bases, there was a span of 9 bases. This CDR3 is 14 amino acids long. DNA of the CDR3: TGTGCCAGCTCACCACTTAGACTTGCCTACGAGCAGTACTTC. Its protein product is CASSPLRLAYEQYF.

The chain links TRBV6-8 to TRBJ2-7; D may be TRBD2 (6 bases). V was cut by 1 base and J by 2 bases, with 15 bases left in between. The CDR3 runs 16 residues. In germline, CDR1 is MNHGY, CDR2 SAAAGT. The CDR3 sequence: CASSYFRGESAYEQYF. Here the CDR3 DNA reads TGTGCCAGCAGTTACTTTCGCGGGGAGTCGGCCTACGAGCAGTACTTC.

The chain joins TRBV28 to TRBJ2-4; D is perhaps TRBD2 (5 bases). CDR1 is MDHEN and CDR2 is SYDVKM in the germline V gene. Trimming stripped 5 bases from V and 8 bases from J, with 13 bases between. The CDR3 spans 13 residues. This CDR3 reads CASSVPGSDIQYF. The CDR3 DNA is TGTGCCAGCAGTGTCCCGGGATCGGACATTCAGTACTTC.

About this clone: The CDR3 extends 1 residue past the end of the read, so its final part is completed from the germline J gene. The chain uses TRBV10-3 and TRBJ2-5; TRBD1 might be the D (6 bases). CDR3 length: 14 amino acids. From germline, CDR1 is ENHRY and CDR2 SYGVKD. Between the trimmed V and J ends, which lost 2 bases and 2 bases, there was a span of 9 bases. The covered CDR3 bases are TGTGCCATCAGTGAGCAGGGGATACAAGAGACCCAGTAC. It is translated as CAISEQGIQETQY. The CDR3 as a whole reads CAISEQGIQETQYF.

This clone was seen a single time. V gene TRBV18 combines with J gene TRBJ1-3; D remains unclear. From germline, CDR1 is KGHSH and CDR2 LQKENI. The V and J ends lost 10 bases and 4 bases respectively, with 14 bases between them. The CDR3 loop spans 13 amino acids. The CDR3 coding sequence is TGTGCCAACTTAAGGTCTGGAGGAAACACCATATATTTT. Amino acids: CANLRSGGNTIYF.

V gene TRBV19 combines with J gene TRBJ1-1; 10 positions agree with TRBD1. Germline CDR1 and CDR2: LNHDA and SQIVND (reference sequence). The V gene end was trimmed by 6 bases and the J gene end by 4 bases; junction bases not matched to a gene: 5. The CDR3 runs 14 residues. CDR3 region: CASRLDRGSTEAFF. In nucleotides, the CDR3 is TGTGCCAGTAGGCTGGACAGGGGGTCCACTGAAGCTTTCTTT.

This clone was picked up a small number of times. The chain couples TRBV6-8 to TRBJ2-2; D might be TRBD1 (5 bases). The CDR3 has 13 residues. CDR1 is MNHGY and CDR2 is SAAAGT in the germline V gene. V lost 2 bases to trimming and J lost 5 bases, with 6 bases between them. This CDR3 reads CASSYRGTGELFF. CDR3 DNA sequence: TGTGCCAGCAGTTACAGGGGTACCGGGGAGCTGTTTTTT.

CDR3 loop: CASSGTGLETQYF. CDR3 coding DNA: TGTGCCAGCAGCGGGACAGGTCTCGAGACCCAGTACTTC. The rearrangement joins TRBV7-2 to TRBJ2-5, with TRBD1 matching 8 bases. V lost 5 bases to trimming and J lost 5 bases; unmatched junction nucleotides: 4. This CDR3 contains 13 residues. Germline CDR1 and CDR2: SGHTA and FQGNSA.

The CDR3 protein is CASSPGGGSYEQYF. CDR3 DNA sequence: TGCGCCAGCAGCCCAGGAGGGGGCTCCTACGAGCAGTACTTC. J is TRBJ2-7 and V is TRBV5-1; D possibly uses TRBD1 or TRBD2 (6 bases each). V was shortened by 4 bases and J by 0 bases, with 11 bases between the two germline ends. The length of the CDR3 is 14 residues. CDR1 and CDR2 from the germline V gene are SGHRS and YFSETQ.

CDR3 region: CASSSDRGTEAFF. DNA for the CDR3: TGTGCCAGCAGTTCTGACAGGGGAACTGAAGCTTTCTTT. V usage is TRBV6-8 and J usage is TRBJ1-1; TRBD1 matches 8 bases. This CDR3 is 13 amino acids long. From germline, CDR1 is MNHGY and CDR2 SAAAGT. The trim removed 4 bases at V and 5 bases at J, leaving 3 bases unmatched.

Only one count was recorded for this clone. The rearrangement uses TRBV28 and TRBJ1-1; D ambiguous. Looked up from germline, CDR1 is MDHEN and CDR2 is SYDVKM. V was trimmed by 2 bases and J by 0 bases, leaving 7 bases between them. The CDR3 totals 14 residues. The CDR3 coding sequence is TGTGCCAGCAGTTTAGAGCCCCTGAACACTGAAGCTTTCTTT. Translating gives CASSLEPLNTEAFF.

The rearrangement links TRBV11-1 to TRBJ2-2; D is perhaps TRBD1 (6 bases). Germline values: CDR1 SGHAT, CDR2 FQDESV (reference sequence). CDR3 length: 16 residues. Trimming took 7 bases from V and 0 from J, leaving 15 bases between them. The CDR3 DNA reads TGTGCCAGCACCCGACCGGGACAATCGAACACCGGGGAGCTGTTTTTT. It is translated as CASTRPGQSNTGELFF.

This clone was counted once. CDR3 sequence: CASSSPQGSGTDTQYF. The CDR3 DNA sequence: TGTGCCAGCAGTTCCCCACAGGGATCGGGCACAGATACGCAGTATTTT. This chain links TRBV28 with TRBJ2-3; tentatively, D is TRBD1 (6 bases). This CDR3 is 16 amino acids long. CDR1 and CDR2 (germline): MDHEN, SYDVKM. With 4 bases removed from V and 1 base from J, the gap between germline ends came to 15 bases.

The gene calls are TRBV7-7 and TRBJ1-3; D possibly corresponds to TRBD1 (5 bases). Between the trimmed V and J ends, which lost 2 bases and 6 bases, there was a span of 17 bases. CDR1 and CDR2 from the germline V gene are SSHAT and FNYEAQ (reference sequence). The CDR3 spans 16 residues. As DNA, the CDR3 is TGTGCCAGCAGCTTAACGGGGCAGGTCGGAGTAAACACCATATATTTT. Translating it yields CASSLTGQVGVNTIYF.